The text below deals with one TCR beta chain. This record comes from a study of cytomegalovirus exposure and HLA in healthy donors. About the study: From donors who were HLA-typed, an early data release held 70 million to 90 million unique TCRs.

60 Vbeta and 13 Jbeta primers were used in PCR. Sequencing was performed with immunoSEQ multiplex PCR; in TCRdb, only in-frame clones are kept and a portion is missing. The sample totals approximately 200,000 clones; its top ten clones hold 0.7% to 0.8%. V was shortened by 1 base and J by 3 bases, with 16 bases between the two germline ends. This CDR3 region has 17 residues. The V gene's germline CDR1 is LGHNA and CDR2 YSLEER. Specimen: PBMCs. This TCR was recovered from a boy younger than 18 in good health and CMV-seronegative. This chain uses TRBV4-3 with TRBJ2-1, with D perhaps matching TRBD2 (7 bases). The DNA for the CDR3 is TGCGCCAGCAGCCAAGGTGGGGCGGGGGCTATCTACAATGAGCAGTTCTTC. This sequence encodes CASSQGGAGAIYNEQFF.